This TCR beta chain was obtained from a study of T cell repertoires in cytomegalovirus infection. Overall study context: Public TCR beta signatures marked donors with CMV infection and the matching HLA.

The V gene lost 2 bases and the J gene lost 1 base, with 5 bases spanning the gap. CDR3 length: 14 residues. Germline lookup yields CDR1 MDHEN and CDR2 SYDVKM. Study observations and caveats: Totalled public TCR beta family frequency picked out people who carried CMV plus the relevant HLA. HLA-C-restricted TCR beta clonotypes specific for CMV led the ex vivo response.

TCRdb called the reads again in MiXCR, with one record for every CDR3 protein. The profile shows approximately 770,000 distinct CDR3 sequences, about 27% of them singletons. This clonotype was picked up a small number of times. Its antigen is not known. The sample consisted of cultured CD8+ T cells from PBMCs, taken from culture after CMV antigen stimulation. The receptor was derived from a human donor in good health (CMV status not recorded). Some clones in this sample may be carry-over from other donors' samples. The chain carries TRBV28 and TRBJ2-2; no firm D call. In DNA form, the CDR3 reads TGTGCCAGCAGTTTAGGGGAGAACACCGGGGAGCTGTTTTTT. Encoded protein: CASSLGENTGELFF.